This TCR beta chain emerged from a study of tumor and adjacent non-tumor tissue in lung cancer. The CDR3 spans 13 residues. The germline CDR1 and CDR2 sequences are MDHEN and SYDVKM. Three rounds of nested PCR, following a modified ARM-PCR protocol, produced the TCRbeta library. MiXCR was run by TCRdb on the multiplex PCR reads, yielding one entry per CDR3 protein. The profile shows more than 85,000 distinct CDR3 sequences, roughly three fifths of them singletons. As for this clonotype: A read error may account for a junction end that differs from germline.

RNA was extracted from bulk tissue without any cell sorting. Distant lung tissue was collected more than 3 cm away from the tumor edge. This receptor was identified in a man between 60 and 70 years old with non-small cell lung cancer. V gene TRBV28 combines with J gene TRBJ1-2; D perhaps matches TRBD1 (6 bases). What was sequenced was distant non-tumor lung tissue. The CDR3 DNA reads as TGTTCCAGCAACGTCGACAGGCTCTATGGCTACACCTTC. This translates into CSSNVDRLYGYTF.